The present TCR beta chain was sequenced within a study of blood T cell repertoires in COVID-19. Study-level information: Material from acute and convalescent COVID-19 was sourced from the United States, Italy and Spain. Sources were T cells, B-cell-depleted T cells, or PBMCs; the material itself was cDNA or gDNA.

Trimming cost V 1 base and J 8 bases, with 8 bases left between them. The CDR3 covers 13 residues. Germline CDR1 and CDR2: SGHVS and FQNEAQ. Authors' analysis steps: For nucleated cells, counts were estimated from reference gene primer amplification. Measured with immunoSEQ multiplex PCR; TCRdb has only the in-frame clones, and not every one. Clone size and V and J calls were adopted from that table, with D and trimming inferred from the DNA. The top ten clones hold over 4% of a sample with some 460,000 clones, approximately 90% of them seen once. The source material was peripheral blood. The gene calls are TRBV7-8 and TRBJ1-4, with D maybe TRBD1 (5 bases). The receptor comes from a young woman with acute or convalescent COVID-19. In DNA, the CDR3 is TGTGCCAGCAGCTTAGGGGGGGAGGAAAAACTGTTTTTT. This translates into CASSLGGEEKLFF. Variable domain in full (rest from reference TRBV7-8 and TRBJ1-4): GAGVSQSPRYKVAKRGQDVALRCDPISGHVSLFWYQQALGQGPEFLTYFQNEAQLDKSGLPSDRFFAERPEGSVSTLKIQRTQQEDSAVYLCASSLGGEEKLFFGSGTQLSVL.